Presented here are 22 T cell receptor beta chains from one specimen sequenced in a study of human T cells and chemical hapten exposure. Time point reported: patch test 1, 2 weeks after DPC sensitization. Regarding treatment: therapeutic diphenylcyclopropenone sensitization with weekly scalp DPC. TCRdb reprocessed the RACE reads with MiXCR, giving one entry per CDR3 protein. The sample lists 370,000 or so distinct CDR3 sequences; approximately 5% were seen once. The source was whole blood, collected in connection with sensitization to the hapten diphenylcyclopropenone (DPC). The receptors stem from a woman aged 45 to 65 with alopecia areata. Some clones in this sample may be carry-over from other donors' samples.

The genes are TRBV20-1 and TRBJ2-5; 8 bases are a match to TRBD1. The V segment lost 0 bases and the J segment 5 bases; nucleotides outside the gene matches: 8. Germline V lookup: CDR1 DFQATT, CDR2 SNEGSKA (reference sequence). The CDR3 is made up of 15 amino acids. The CDR3 sequence: CSARDYGQGRETQYF. CDR3 bases: TGCAGTGCTAGAGATTATGGACAGGGAAGGGAGACCCAGTACTTC.

This clonotype was observed a handful of times. The genes are TRBV9 and TRBJ2-5, with 9 bases that match TRBD1. V dropped 3 bases and J dropped 4; count of bases not matched to a gene: 7. The CDR3 consists of 15 residues. CDR1 SGDLS and CDR2 YYNGEE come from the germline V gene. This CDR3 reads CASSAYTGGGETQYF. The CDR3 DNA is TGTGCCAGCAGCGCTTACACAGGGGGCGGAGAGACCCAGTACTTC.

The chain employs TRBV7-8 and TRBJ2-7; 7 bases line up with TRBD2. CDR3 size: 17 residues. Germline trimming cut 4 bases from V and 1 base from J; bases unmatched to any gene: 13. Per the germline V gene, CDR1 is SGHVS and CDR2 is FQNEAQ. This chain's CDR3 is CASSSGPLSGKSYEQYF. The CDR3 coding sequence is TGTGCCAGCAGCTCCGGTCCCCTGAGCGGGAAGTCCTACGAGCAGTACTTC.

This clonotype was observed many times. The chain joins TRBV30 to TRBJ2-7; D may be TRBD2 (5 bases). This CDR3 has 14 amino acids. From germline, CDR1 is GTSNPN and CDR2 SVGIG (reference sequence). Deletions cut 3 bases from V and 3 bases from J, with 15 bases between. The CDR3 coding sequence is TGTGCCTGGAGGAACAAGGGAGCTCTCTACGAGCAGTACTTC. It encodes CAWRNKGALYEQYF.

This clonotype was seen ten or more times. The rearrangement uses TRBV5-1 and TRBJ2-3; D is possibly TRBD2 (7 bases). CDR3 length equals 15 residues. In germline, CDR1 is SGHRS, CDR2 YFSETQ. V was cut by 4 bases and J by 0 bases, with 12 bases left in between. In nucleotides, the CDR3 is TGCGCCAGCAGCGGGGGGGGCCCTAGCACAGATACGCAGTATTTT. This encodes CASSGGGPSTDTQYF.

This clonotype came up many times. The chain joins TRBV29-1 to TRBJ1-4; maybe TRBD1 (5 bases). Germline CDR1 is SQVTM and CDR2 is ANQGSEA. This CDR3 is 13 amino acids long. Trimming removed 5 bases from V and 0 bases from J, with 7 bases in between. The CDR3 sequence is CSVPGPTNEKLFF. DNA of the CDR3: TGCAGCGTTCCGGGACCAACTAATGAAAAACTGTTTTTT.

This clonotype was seen at least ten times. This chain joins TRBV15 and TRBJ1-5; a possible D gene is TRBD1 (6 bases). Germline loops: CDR1 LNHNV, CDR2 YYDKDF (reference sequence). The V end lost 3 bases, the J end lost 7 bases, and 16 bases lay between the germline ends. This CDR3 spans 15 amino acids. For the CDR3, the DNA is TGTGCCACCAGCAGTACAACTTCAGGGGCGCAGCCCCAGCATTTT. Amino acid sequence: CATSSTTSGAQPQHF. Full variable domain (missing parts from reference TRBV15 and TRBJ1-5): DAMVIQNPRYQVTQFGKPVTLSCSQTLNHNVMYWYQQKSSQAPKLLFHYYDKDFNNEADTPDNFQSRRPNTSFCFLDIRSPGLGDTAMYLCATSSTTSGAQPQHFGDGTRLSIL.

Ten or more counts support this clonotype. The chain joins TRBV27 to TRBJ2-7; D might be TRBD2 (6 bases). Trimming took off 3 bases at V and 0 bases at J, with 12 bases between the two ends. The CDR3 extends over 15 amino acids. Germline CDR1 and CDR2: MNHEY and SMNVEV (reference sequence). CDR3 loop: CASSFGTPLSYEQYF. CDR3 nucleotides: TGTGCCAGCAGTTTTGGGACTCCGCTCTCCTACGAGCAGTACTTC.

In the case of this clonotype: It may be a read error: a sequence one base away is much more abundant. The chain joins TRBV20-1 to TRBJ2-5, with D hard to call. The CDR3 is made up of 13 amino acids. Germline V gene sequence: CDR1 DFQATT, CDR2 SNEGSKA (reference sequence). In DNA, the CDR3 is TGCAGTGCTAGAGATCTAGGGTTAGAGTCCCAGTACTTC. Amino acids: CSARDLGLESQYF.

This clonotype was recorded at least ten times. The chain is built from TRBV14 and TRBJ1-1, with D tentatively TRBD1 (5 bases). Looked up from germline, CDR1 is SGHDN and CDR2 is FVKESK. The CDR3 runs to 15 residues. V shed 4 bases and J shed 8 bases, with 20 bases lying between them. The CDR3 here is CASSPLGDAMLEAFF. CDR3 nucleotide sequence: TGTGCCAGCAGCCCACTGGGGGACGCGATGTTGGAAGCTTTCTTT.

This clonotype occurred many times. V usage is TRBV3-1 and J usage is TRBJ2-7; TRBD2 agrees at 8 bases. After removal of 3 bases from V and 2 bases from J, the junction contained 6 bases not matched to a gene. Germline-derived CDR1 and CDR2 are LGHDT and YNNKEL (reference sequence). CDR3 length: 15 residues. CDR3 nucleotides: TGTGCCAGCAGCCATCCAGCGGGGGCCGCCTACGAGCAGTACTTC. Translation: CASSHPAGAAYEQYF.

In its sample, this clonotype was seen many times. This chain uses TRBV6-1 with TRBJ1-2; D possibly corresponds to TRBD1 (6 bases). CDR3 length: 16 residues. Germline CDR1 reads MNHNS; CDR2 reads SASEGT. Trimming removed 0 bases at V and 5 bases at J, with 16 bases between. The CDR3 DNA reads as TGTGCCAGCAGTGAAGCGGGGGACATACCTGCGTATGGCTACACCTTC. The encoded protein is CASSEAGDIPAYGYTF.

This clonotype was seen many times. This chain links TRBV12-3 or TRBV12-4 with TRBJ2-1, with 14 bases that match TRBD2. The CDR3 has 16 residues. The V and J ends lost 5 bases and 10 bases, in that order; junction bases with no gene match: 10. DNA for the CDR3: TGTGCCAGCAGTCCCCCGGGACTAGCGGGAGCAGTCGAGCAGTTCTTC. This encodes CASSPPGLAGAVEQFF.

In this sample, this clonotype turned up many times. V is TRBV3-1 and J is TRBJ1-1; a possible D gene is TRBD1 (5 bases). Germline values: CDR1 LGHDT, CDR2 YNNKEL (reference sequence). CDR3 length: 11 residues. V lost 3 bases, J lost 10 bases, and 9 bases lay in between. The CDR3 reads CASSQQGGAFF. Written as DNA, the CDR3 is TGTGCCAGCAGCCAGCAGGGTGGAGCTTTCTTT.

In this sample, this clonotype turned up many times. The rearrangement uses TRBV12-3 or TRBV12-4 and TRBJ1-1; D uncertain. V was trimmed by 3 bases and J by 6 bases, leaving 17 bases between them. This CDR3 is built from 15 residues. In DNA form, the CDR3 reads TGTGCCAGCAGTTTTCTCTCAGCAAGGCGGTCTGAAGCTTTCTTT. Its protein product is CASSFLSARRSEAFF.

This clonotype came up many times. The rearrangement uses TRBV7-2 and TRBJ2-1, with D perhaps TRBD2 (6 bases). V lost 5 bases to trimming and J lost 0 bases, with 11 bases between them. The CDR3 is 15 amino acids. Germline loops: CDR1 SGHTA, CDR2 FQGNSA. CDR3 region: CASSPGGSSYNEQFF. As DNA, the CDR3 is TGTGCCAGCAGCCCCGGAGGGAGCTCCTACAATGAGCAGTTCTTC.

There are a few counts of this clonotype. The gene calls are TRBV29-1 and TRBJ2-5; 7 bases agree with TRBD2. Germline CDR1 SQVTM, CDR2 ANQGSEA. J lost 5 bases, V lost 7 bases, and 7 bases had no gene match. CDR3 size: 12 residues. Here the CDR3 DNA reads TGCAGCGCAGACGGCGGGAGCGAGACCCAGTACTTC. This codes for CSADGGSETQYF.

This clonotype was seen many times. The chain combines TRBV3-1 with TRBJ1-2, with D unclear. V was shortened by 1 base and J by 2 bases, with 8 bases between the two germline ends. The CDR3 loop spans 14 amino acids. CDR1 LGHDT and CDR2 YNNKEL come from the germline V gene (reference sequence). CDR3 in DNA: TGTGCCAGCAGCCAAGGGGTCAGAAACTATGGCTACACCTTC. The encoded protein is CASSQGVRNYGYTF.

The V call is TRBV18, the J call TRBJ2-3; 9 bases are a match to TRBD2. CDR3 length equals 12 residues. The germline CDR1 and CDR2 sequences are KGHSH and LQKENI. Germline trimming cut 8 bases from V and 4 bases from J; bases unmatched to any gene: 1. CDR3 in DNA: TGTGCCAGCCAGCGGGAGGCAGATACGCAGTATTTT. Translation: CASQREADTQYF.

The table lists this clonotype with a few counts. The chain recombines TRBV28 with TRBJ2-1, with D unclear. V was clipped by 3 bases and J by 9 bases, with 6 bases between them. The CDR3 length is 11 residues. Per the germline V gene, CDR1 is MDHEN and CDR2 is SYDVKM. CDR3 region: CASSLGLEQFF. The CDR3 nucleotides are TGTGCCAGCAGTTTGGGCCTTGAGCAGTTCTTC.

This clonotype was observed at least ten times. The chain uses TRBV6-2 or TRBV6-3 and TRBJ2-7; 12 bases agree with TRBD2. V shed 11 bases, J shed 5 bases, and the junction held 13 bases outside the gene matches. CDR3 size: 15 residues. Germline V gene sequence: CDR1 MNHEY, CDR2 SVGEGT. In nucleotides, the CDR3 is TGTGCCGCCCGTCTAGCGGGAGGGCCGGGGAACGAGCAGTACTTC. Its translation: CAARLAGGPGNEQYF.

This clonotype was detected only a few times. The likely explanation is a read error, given a far larger clone one base away. The chain links TRBV6-1 to TRBJ1-1; D call uncertain. Trimming took off 7 bases at V and 1 base at J, with 4 bases between the two ends. The CDR3 is 11 residues long. Germline CDR1 is MNHNS and CDR2 is SASEGT. The CDR3 is CASTENTEAFF. Written as DNA, the CDR3 is TGTGCCAGCACGGAGAACACTGAAGCTTTCTTT.